Presented here are 30 T cell receptor beta chains from one specimen sequenced in a study of cytomegalovirus exposure and HLA in healthy donors. The data were produced by immunoSEQ multiplex PCR, yet TCRdb's version contains in-frame clones alone and is incomplete. The table includes roughly 150,000 clones, approximately 84% detected once. Sequenced material: PBMCs. The receptors stem from a young man in good health and CMV-seropositive.

The chain couples TRBV6-1 to TRBJ1-5, with 10 bases fitting TRBD1. Germline trimming cut 4 bases from V and 0 bases from J; bases unmatched to any gene: 12. The CDR3 totals 19 residues. Germline CDR1 MNHNS, CDR2 SASEGT. CDR3 loop: CASSGRSGTGDYSNQPQHF. In DNA form, the CDR3 reads TGTGCCAGCAGTGGACGATCCGGGACAGGGGATTATAGCAATCAGCCCCAGCATTTT.

This chain links TRBV27 with TRBJ1-2; D is ambiguous. V was clipped by 6 bases and J by 2 bases, with 13 bases between them. The CDR3 has 14 residues. Germline assignment: CDR1 MNHEY and CDR2 SMNVEV (reference sequence). This CDR3 reads CASSSTEENYGYTF. The CDR3 nucleotides are TGTGCCAGCAGCTCCACCGAGGAGAACTATGGCTACACCTTC.

This chain connects TRBV14 to TRBJ1-2, with a tentative D call TRBD1 (6 bases). V was cut by 0 bases and J by 5 bases, with 16 bases left in between. Per germline, CDR1 SGHDN and CDR2 FVKESK. The CDR3 runs 16 residues. The CDR3 DNA is TGTGCCAGCAGCCAAGAATTTGGGACACCTAGTTATGGCTACACCTTC. It codes for CASSQEFGTPSYGYTF.

The gene calls are TRBV6-6 and TRBJ2-7; D remains unclear. The V gene's germline CDR1 is MNHNY and CDR2 SVGAGI (reference sequence). The germline V and J ends were trimmed by 6 bases and 6 bases, with 15 bases remaining between them. The CDR3 covers 13 residues. The CDR3 nucleotides are TGTGCCAGCAGCGTCCCGCGCCCCTGCGAGCAGTACTTC. This codes for CASSVPRPCEQYF.

V usage is TRBV5-1 and J usage is TRBJ2-5; TRBD1 is a possible D gene (6 bases). The CDR3 loop spans 14 amino acids. Trimming stripped 0 bases from V and 4 bases from J, with 10 bases between. CDR1 SGHRS and CDR2 YFSETQ come from the germline V gene. CDR3: CASSLEGGRETQYF. CDR3 bases: TGCGCCAGCAGCTTGGAAGGGGGTAGAGAGACCCAGTACTTC.

This clone showed up just a few times. This chain uses TRBV13 with TRBJ2-2; 7 bases are shared with TRBD2. The V gene end was trimmed by 2 bases and the J gene end by 5 bases; junction bases not matched to a gene: 8. The CDR3 extends over 16 amino acids. Germline CDR1 is PRHDT and CDR2 is FYEKMQ (reference sequence). CDR3 nucleotide sequence: TGTGCCAGCAGCTTACTGGCGGGAGAGAAAACCGGGGAGCTGTTTTTT. The encoded protein is CASSLLAGEKTGELFF. Variable domain in full (rest from reference TRBV13 and TRBJ2-2): AAGVIQSPRHLIKEKRETATLKCYPIPRHDTVYWYQQGPGQDPQFLISFYEKMQSDKGSIPDRFSAQQFSDYHSELNMSSLELGDSALYFCASSLLAGEKTGELFFGEGSRLTVL.

This rearrangement joins TRBV5-1 to TRBJ2-7, with D perhaps TRBD1 (6 bases). Germline lookup yields CDR1 SGHRS and CDR2 YFSETQ. This CDR3 contains 14 residues. Trimming pared 4 bases from V and 2 bases from J, leaving 13 bases between. CDR3 DNA sequence: TGCGCCAGCAGCCCCCCCGAGGGGGCCTACGAGCAGTACTTC. It yields the protein CASSPPEGAYEQYF.

Relative to its sample, this clone is medium-sized. J is TRBJ2-1 and V is TRBV6-4; 13 bases are a match to TRBD2. This CDR3 is 14 amino acids long. In germline, CDR1 is MRHNA, CDR2 SNTAGT. The V and J ends lost 5 bases and 6 bases, in that order; junction bases with no gene match: 1. The DNA for the CDR3 is TGTGCCAGCAGTACTAGCGGGGGGGCCAATGAGCAGTTCTTC. This gives the protein CASSTSGGANEQFF.

This clone was seen a few times. The chain recombines TRBV6-5 with TRBJ1-2; TRBD1 matches 8 bases. The J segment lost 3 bases and the V segment lost 6 bases, leaving 6 bases of the junction unmatched. The germline V gene encodes CDR1 MNHEY and CDR2 SVGAGI. This CDR3 has 14 amino acids. Here the CDR3 DNA reads TGTGCCAGCAGAAGGACAGGGAGGGACTATGGCTACACCTTC. The encoded protein is CASRRTGRDYGYTF.

The rearrangement joins TRBV18 to TRBJ1-4, with D hard to call. V dropped 3 bases and J dropped 0 bases, with 5 bases sitting between them. The CDR3 extends over 14 amino acids. The V gene's germline CDR1 is KGHSH and CDR2 LQKENI. Here the CDR3 reads CASSPGATNEKLFF. CDR3 coding DNA: TGTGCCAGCTCACCCGGGGCAACTAATGAAAAACTGTTTTTT.

CDR3: CAISQDYSNQPQHF. The DNA of the CDR3 is TGTGCCATCAGCCAGGACTATAGCAATCAGCCCCAGCATTTT. This sequence joins TRBV10-3 and TRBJ1-5; D ambiguous. This CDR3 has 14 residues. Germline loops: CDR1 ENHRY, CDR2 SYGVKD. V shed 6 bases and J shed 0 bases, with 9 bases lying between them.

V gene TRBV9 combines with J gene TRBJ2-7; D uncertain. V lost 0 bases to trimming and J lost 1 base, with 5 bases between them. The germline CDR1 and CDR2 sequences are SGDLS and YYNGEE. The CDR3 covers 13 residues. CDR3 protein: CASSVDLSYEQYF. The CDR3, as DNA: TGTGCCAGCAGCGTAGATCTGTCCTACGAGCAGTACTTC.

J is TRBJ2-1 and V is TRBV28; TRBD2 matches 7 bases. The CDR3 is made up of 16 amino acids. Germline CDR1 reads MDHEN; CDR2 reads SYDVKM. V shed 5 bases, J shed 2 bases, and the junction held 9 bases outside the gene matches. CDR3 amino acids: CASSDKGRGTYNEQFF. In nucleotides, the CDR3 is TGTGCCAGCAGTGACAAGGGGAGGGGTACCTACAATGAGCAGTTCTTC.

This chain joins TRBV28 and TRBJ1-2, with 7 positions matching TRBD1. The V segment lost 2 bases and the J segment 4 bases; nucleotides outside the gene matches: 4. CDR3 length: 14 amino acids. Per the germline V gene, CDR1 is MDHEN and CDR2 is SYDVKM. CDR3 amino acids: CASSLRGQLYGYTF. As DNA, the CDR3 is TGTGCCAGCAGTTTAAGGGGACAGCTCTATGGCTACACCTTC.

The chain carries TRBV15 and TRBJ2-1, with D hard to call. Per germline, CDR1 LNHNV and CDR2 YYDKDF (reference sequence). This CDR3 has 13 amino acids. Trimming pared 1 base from V and 8 bases from J, leaving 9 bases between. The CDR3 coding sequence is TGTGCCACCAGCAGAGGAGTTTCGTATGAGCAGTTCTTC. Encoded protein: CATSRGVSYEQFF.

This sequence joins TRBV5-6 and TRBJ2-2; TRBD1 aligns across 7 bases. J gave up 2 bases and V 1 base, and 5 bases lay outside the gene matches. In germline, CDR1 is SGHDT, CDR2 YYEEEE. This CDR3 has 16 residues. The CDR3 protein is CASSLFGTENTGELFF. The DNA for the CDR3 is TGTGCCAGCAGCTTGTTCGGGACAGAAAACACCGGGGAGCTGTTTTTT.

This chain uses TRBV27 with TRBJ2-7; D remains ambiguous. This CDR3 region has 13 residues. Germline V lookup: CDR1 MNHEY, CDR2 SMNVEV (reference sequence). Deletions cut 6 bases from V and 6 bases from J, with 15 bases between. CDR3 bases: TGTGCCAGCAGCCACGAATACTACGGCGAGCAGTACTTC. This encodes CASSHEYYGEQYF.

The V gene is TRBV7-6, the J gene TRBJ2-7; the match to TRBD1 covers 9 bases. J lost 4 bases, V lost 6 bases, and 4 bases had no gene match. Germline CDR1 is SGHVS and CDR2 is FNYEAQ. The CDR3 contains 13 residues. Here the CDR3 reads CASSRTGAYEQYF. The CDR3 DNA reads as TGTGCCAGCAGTCGGACAGGGGCGTACGAGCAGTACTTC. Full variable domain (missing parts from reference TRBV7-6 and TRBJ2-7): GAGVSQSPRYKVTKRGQDVALRCDPISGHVSLYWYRQALGQGPEFLTYFNYEAQQDKSGLPNDRFSAERPEGSISTLTIQRTEQRDSAMYRCASSRTGAYEQYFGPGTRLTVT.

This clone was seen only once. This rearrangement joins TRBV6-1 to TRBJ1-2; unclear D gene. V was pared by 3 bases and J by 6 bases, with 14 bases between. This CDR3 contains 14 residues. CDR1 MNHNS and CDR2 SASEGT come from the germline V gene. The CDR3 region is CASSDLPPGDGYTF. The CDR3 DNA reads TGTGCCAGCAGTGACCTTCCGCCCGGAGATGGCTACACCTTC.

Written as DNA, the CDR3 is TGTGCCAGCAGCTTCAGCACTAGCGGGAAAGGGGAGACCCAGTACTTC. Its translation is CASSFSTSGKGETQYF. V gene TRBV7-6 combines with J gene TRBJ2-5; 10 bases are shared with TRBD2. V trimming: 3 bases; J trimming: 5 bases; junction bases outside the gene matches: 9. The germline gives CDR1 SGHVS, CDR2 FNYEAQ. There are 16 residues in the CDR3.

This clone appeared a single time. V usage is TRBV7-6 and J usage is TRBJ2-1, with a weak D call TRBD2 (6 bases). The CDR3 contains 16 residues. V lost 5 bases to trimming and J lost 0 bases, with 14 bases between them. The germline V gene encodes CDR1 SGHVS and CDR2 FNYEAQ. CDR3 bases: TGTGCCAGCAGCCATCGCTGGAGGGGCTCCTACAATGAGCAGTTCTTC. Translated, it gives CASSHRWRGSYNEQFF.

The V and J genes are TRBV7-6 and TRBJ2-2, with 8 bases identical to TRBD1. This CDR3 has 16 residues. V shed 5 bases and J 6 bases; nucleotides not matched to a gene: 11. Germline loops: CDR1 SGHVS, CDR2 FNYEAQ. The CDR3 protein is CASSKIQGGQSGELFF. CDR3 nucleotide sequence: TGTGCCAGCAGCAAAATACAGGGGGGTCAATCCGGGGAGCTGTTTTTT.

The V call is TRBV5-1, the J call TRBJ2-2; possibly TRBD2 for D (6 bases). This CDR3 has 15 amino acids. The germline gives CDR1 SGHRS, CDR2 YFSETQ. V lost 2 bases and J lost 2, with 10 bases in between. CDR3: CASSFKRANTGELFF. Written as DNA, the CDR3 is TGCGCCAGCAGCTTTAAGCGGGCTAACACCGGGGAGCTGTTTTTT.

V is TRBV18 and J is TRBJ2-7; TRBD1 agrees at 9 bases. Germline loops: CDR1 KGHSH, CDR2 LQKENI. V was clipped by 0 bases and J by 2 bases; unmatched bases: 5. The CDR3 consists of 16 residues. The CDR3 DNA reads as TGTGCCAGCTCACCACCGGGGACAGGGATAACCTACGAGCAGTACTTC. The encoded protein is CASSPPGTGITYEQYF.

J is TRBJ1-1 and V is TRBV2; 8 nucleotides line up with TRBD1. This CDR3 comprises 14 residues. Germline V gives CDR1 SNHLY, CDR2 FYNNEI. The trim removed 7 bases at V and 3 bases at J, leaving 7 bases unmatched. CDR3 DNA sequence: TGTGCCAGCATTAAACAGGGGGGTTACACTGAAGCTTTCTTT. Translated, it gives CASIKQGGYTEAFF.

This clone appeared a single time. This chain links TRBV6-5 with TRBJ2-1; TRBD2 is a possible D gene (5 bases). The CDR3 is made up of 13 amino acids. V lost 0 bases and J 8 bases, leaving 8 bases between the germline ends. Germline CDR1 is MNHEY and CDR2 is SVGAGI. The CDR3 bases are TGTGCCAGCAGTTACTCCGAGGGTTATGAGCAGTTCTTC. Protein product: CASSYSEGYEQFF.

This rearrangement joins TRBV30 to TRBJ2-5; 12 positions match TRBD2. Germline-derived CDR1 and CDR2 are GTSNPN and SVGIG (reference sequence). This CDR3 region has 15 residues. V was clipped by 5 bases and J by 2 bases; unmatched bases: 6. CDR3 region: CAWGLAGKRQETQYF. CDR3 DNA: TGTGCCTGGGGACTAGCGGGAAAGCGACAAGAGACCCAGTACTTC.

The rearrangement links TRBV9 to TRBJ2-7; weak D call: TRBD1 (8 bases). Trimming took 3 bases from V and 4 from J, leaving 23 bases between them. The germline V gene encodes CDR1 SGDLS and CDR2 YYNGEE. The length of the CDR3 is 17 residues. The CDR3 sequence: CASSGPGTGGSSYEQYF. The CDR3 nucleotides are TGTGCCAGCAGCGGTCCCGGGACAGGCGGGAGTTCGTACGAGCAGTACTTC.

This chain connects TRBV25-1 to TRBJ1-2; 8 positions match TRBD1. The V segment lost 2 bases and the J segment 5 bases; nucleotides outside the gene matches: 4. Germline loops: CDR1 MGHDK, CDR2 SYGVNS. CDR3 length: 14 amino acids. The CDR3 bases are TGTGCCAGCAGTGAACCGGGACAGGCTTATGGCTACACCTTC. This gives the protein CASSEPGQAYGYTF.

The gene calls are TRBV27 and TRBJ2-7; TRBD1 is a possible D gene (6 bases). This CDR3 spans 13 amino acids. The germline CDR1 and CDR2 sequences are MNHEY and SMNVEV (reference sequence). The germline V and J ends were trimmed by 5 bases and 4 bases, with 12 bases remaining between them. This chain's CDR3 is CASSIGTTYEQYF. Written as DNA, the CDR3 is TGTGCCAGCAGTATCGGGACAACTTACGAGCAGTACTTC.